These 14 T cell receptor beta chains originate from one sample sequenced in a study of chemoradiotherapy in HPV16-positive cancers. Sequenced by immunoSEQ multiplex PCR; TCRdb stores in-frame clones only, minus some. The sample has about 8,600 clones, around 88% seen once. Sequencing used blood, obtained from a patient who underwent chemoradiotherapy. These receptors were taken from a human donor with HPV-associated anogenital cancer.

The chain uses TRBV6-1 and TRBJ1-2; possible D gene TRBD1, 5 bases. The CDR3 covers 13 residues. The V end lost 6 bases, the J end lost 2 bases, and 10 bases lay between the germline ends. CDR1 MNHNS and CDR2 SASEGT come from the germline V gene. The CDR3, as DNA: TGTGCCAGCAGGTTCGGGGCCAACTATGGCTACACCTTC. It is translated as CASRFGANYGYTF.

The chain couples TRBV5-4 to TRBJ2-3, with 7 bases identical to TRBD1. The CDR3 contains 17 residues. The V segment lost 5 bases and the J segment 2 bases; nucleotides outside the gene matches: 14. Germline assignment: CDR1 SGHNT and CDR2 YYREEE (reference sequence). The CDR3 reads CASSLAGEGAITDTQYF. The CDR3 DNA reads TGTGCCAGCAGTCTGGCGGGCGAGGGGGCGATCACAGATACGCAGTATTTT. Supplemented by reference TRBV5-4 and TRBJ2-3, the full variable domain reads ETGVTQSPTHLIKTRGQQVTLRCSSQSGHNTVSWYQQALGQGPQFIFQYYREEENGRGNFPPRFSGLQFPNYSSELNVNALELDDSALYLCASSLAGEGAITDTQYFGPGTRLTVL.

The genes are TRBV11-3 and TRBJ2-3; D not certain. Germline V gives CDR1 SGHNT, CDR2 YENEEA. This CDR3 has 14 amino acids. Trimming left V 0 bases short and J 5 bases short, with 9 bases between. CDR3 DNA sequence: TGTGCCAGCAGCTTAGATAATATACGAGATACGCAGTATTTT. It specifies CASSLDNIRDTQYF.

The chain combines TRBV6-6 with TRBJ1-3; D gene unclear. CDR3 length equals 15 residues. Germline V CDR1 and CDR2: MNHNY, SVGAGI (reference sequence). With 5 bases removed from V and 0 bases from J, the gap between germline ends came to 11 bases. CDR3 protein: CASSQVDSSGNTIYF. The CDR3 region has the DNA TGTGCCAGCAGTCAGGTCGATTCCTCTGGAAACACCATATATTTT.

Only a few counts were recorded for this clone. The chain recombines TRBV5-1 with TRBJ2-2; D is perhaps TRBD1 or TRBD2 (5 bases each). There are 14 residues in the CDR3. In germline, CDR1 is SGHRS, CDR2 YFSETQ. V dropped 0 bases and J dropped 7 bases, with 10 bases sitting between them. DNA of the CDR3: TGCGCCAGCAGCTTGGTGGGGGAAATCGGGGAGCTGTTTTTT. It translates to CASSLVGEIGELFF.

The chain employs TRBV7-8 and TRBJ1-5; D is undetermined. The CDR3 covers 13 residues. Germline V lookup: CDR1 SGHVS, CDR2 FQNEAQ. Trimming cost V 8 bases and J 4 bases, with 12 bases left between them. The CDR3 DNA sequence: TGTGCCAGCGGCCAGGACCCAAATCAGCCCCAGCATTTT. This codes for CASGQDPNQPQHF. Based on the CDR3 plus reference TRBV7-8 and TRBJ1-5, the full variable domain is GAGVSQSPRYKVAKRGQDVALRCDPISGHVSLFWYQQALGQGPEFLTYFQNEAQLDKSGLPSDRFFAERPEGSVSTLKIQRTQQEDSAVYLCASGQDPNQPQHFGDGTRLSIL.

V gene TRBV4-1 combines with J gene TRBJ2-2; 7 bases map to TRBD2. CDR1 and CDR2 (germline): MGHRA, YSYEKL. After removal of 11 bases from V and 0 bases from J, the junction contained 9 bases not matched to a gene. The CDR3 loop spans 15 amino acids. The chain's CDR3 is CAGGERGTNTGELFF. DNA of the CDR3: TGCGCCGGGGGGGAAAGGGGAACGAACACCGGGGAGCTGTTTTTT.

This sequence joins TRBV27 and TRBJ2-7; tentatively, D is TRBD1 or TRBD2 (5 bases each). Between the trimmed V and J ends, which lost 6 bases and 4 bases, there was a span of 13 bases. Germline V gene sequence: CDR1 MNHEY, CDR2 SMNVEV (reference sequence). The CDR3 has 13 residues. The CDR3, as DNA: TGTGCCAGCAGCGGGGACGGATATTACGAGCAGTACTTC. It codes for CASSGDGYYEQYF.

The chain links TRBV15 to TRBJ2-2; 11 bases align to TRBD1. The CDR3 totals 16 residues. CDR1 LNHNV and CDR2 YYDKDF come from the germline V gene (reference sequence). The J segment lost 4 bases and the V segment lost 6 bases, leaving 7 bases of the junction unmatched. The CDR3 region is CATRAPGTGGTGELFF. In DNA form, the CDR3 reads TGTGCCACCAGAGCACCCGGGACAGGGGGCACCGGGGAGCTGTTTTTT. The full variable domain, in which reference TRBV15 and TRBJ2-2 provide the parts outside the CDR3, is DAMVIQNPRYQVTQFGKPVTLSCSQTLNHNVMYWYQQKSSQAPKLLFHYYDKDFNNEADTPDNFQSRRPNTSFCFLDIRSPGLGDTAMYLCATRAPGTGGTGELFFGEGSRLTVL.

This sequence joins TRBV2 and TRBJ2-7; TRBD1 is a possible D gene (6 bases). Germline CDR1 SNHLY, CDR2 FYNNEI. Trimming removed 7 bases at V and 6 bases at J, with 16 bases between. The CDR3 loop spans 13 amino acids. CDR3 protein: CASNRFNRVEQYF. DNA of the CDR3: TGTGCCAGCAATAGATTCAACAGGGTCGAGCAGTACTTC.

This chain links TRBV27 with TRBJ2-1; perhaps TRBD1 as D (6 bases). Germline V CDR1 and CDR2: MNHEY, SMNVEV (reference sequence). This CDR3 contains 15 residues. V was clipped by 3 bases and J by 2 bases, with 11 bases between them. The CDR3 DNA reads TGTGCCAGCAGTTTGTGGCAGGGGACCTACAATGAGCAGTTCTTC. It codes for CASSLWQGTYNEQFF.

The chain links TRBV10-2 to TRBJ2-5, with D possibly TRBD1 on 6 matching bases. Germline CDR1 reads WSHSY; CDR2 reads SAAADI. Trimming stripped 6 bases from V and 5 bases from J, with 16 bases between. The CDR3 runs 14 residues. The CDR3 loop reads CASRFRGFGETQYF. As DNA, the CDR3 is TGCGCCAGCAGATTCAGGGGTTTCGGGGAGACCCAGTACTTC.

The V call is TRBV5-4, the J call TRBJ2-6; D uncertain. CDR1 is SGHNT and CDR2 is YYREEE in the germline V gene (reference sequence). The length of the CDR3 is 14 residues. V was cut by 3 bases and J by 0 bases, with 4 bases left in between. The CDR3: CASSSHSGANVLTF. DNA for the CDR3: TGTGCCAGCAGCTCCCACTCTGGGGCCAACGTCCTGACTTTC.

The chain carries TRBV10-1 and TRBJ2-5, with D perhaps matching TRBD1 (5 bases). The CDR3 runs to 14 residues. The germline V gene has CDR1 WNHNN and CDR2 SYGVQD (reference sequence). Trimming removed 5 bases at V and 4 bases at J, with 14 bases between. CDR3 sequence reads: CASSNGARGETQYF. The DNA for the CDR3 is TGCGCCAGCAGTAATGGGGCTAGAGGAGAGACCCAGTACTTC.